This T cell receptor (beta chain) was recovered during a study of T cells in Graves' hyperthyroidism and ophthalmopathy (dated by TCRdb to 2018 to 2020). About the investigation overall: Peripheral blood was sampled at the time of initial diagnosis, prior to any treatment. A discovery cohort of about a hundred patients, approximately 45 with Graves' ophthalmopathy and roughly 59 with stable Graves' hyperthyroidism, was used to find distinguishing TCR V-J signatures. Whether ophthalmopathy could be predicted prospectively was tested in an independent validation cohort made up of 18 hyperthyroidism patients plus 17 patients who later progressed to ophthalmopathy. For training and testing, the 80 to 100 patients in the discovery cohort were randomly divided in a 7:3 ratio. In roughly six Graves' hyperthyroidism patients, the study also compared T-cell repertoires from thyroid tissue with T-cell repertoires from blood. Following sampling, methimazole starting at 30 mg daily was given to hyperthyroidism patients, and high-dose intravenous methylprednisolone was given to ophthalmopathy patients. The paper reports TCR Vbeta CDR3 sequencing of some 140 peripheral blood samples: around 45 ophthalmopathy, over 70 hyperthyroidism and some 17 progressor patients.

This clonotype has a handful of counts. Its antigen is currently not known. No much larger clone is present one base from it, and per-base qualities are unavailable. The full study reports these points: Most expanded thyroid clonotypes (frequency above 0.001) were also detected in blood, suggesting blood repertoires may reflect thyroid immune responses. A model built on a 13 V-J signature distinguished ophthalmopathy from stable hyperthyroidism, reaching 85% to 90% sensitivity and 81.08% specificity in cross-validation and 80%/75% in testing. In validation, the model predicted progression to ophthalmopathy a median of approximately 6.6 months before onset, with roughly 68% sensitivity and 72.22% specificity. Sample size was not statistically predetermined, and investigators were not blinded to group allocation.

The TCR beta CDR3 regions were amplified from the RNA transcripts. A first-round RT-PCR of the TCR CDR3 used the HTBI primer set with the Qiagen OneStep RT-PCR kit. Libraries were constructed in a second round of multiplex PCR, after which size selection and purification were carried out. Paired-end sequencing of the libraries was performed with 100 bp reads on an Illumina HiSeq2000. Per the source publication's procedure: SOAPnuke was used to process the raw data, removing reads that contained adapters or uncalled bases, had a mean Phred below 15, or lacked an exact match to the constant primer or identifier. High-quality paired reads were merged with COPE v1.2.5, and unique nucleotide sequences were defined as clonotypes. MiTCR v1.1 was used to align the clonotypes against IMGT TRBV, TRBD and TRBJ reference segments. Analysis was restricted to V-J combinations with a frequency above 0.0001, which covered 99.2% of repertoires. The TCS score was defined as the ratio of F50 (clonal expansion) to E x V (chaos), calculated using BLOSUM62-based TCRdist between CDR3 peptides within each V-J. Welch's t-statistics and random forest reduced around 510 V-J features to 13, which were used in a naive Bayes classifier (R e1071). TCRdb trimmed public reads at Q25 via fastp, called clones via MiXCR and kept in-frame beta chains. Here each entry gathers all rows of one CDR3 protein and keeps the most common genes and DNA. TCRdb, not the original authors, processed these V and J calls. The sample table shows approximately 380,000 distinct CDR3 sequences, and over 13% are seen once. The top ten clones comprise 25% to 30% of the sample.

Ophthalmopathy patients had moderately to severely active disease, with a Clinical Activity Score of 3 or more, a NOSPECS grade of 4 or more, and a disease duration of less than 3 months. Patients with uncontrolled infections, other autoimmune diseases, pregnancy or lactation were excluded. Diagnoses were based on clinical symptoms, serum thyroxine and TRAb, thyroid ultrasound and orbital computed tomography. PBMCs were separated from roughly 10 ml of fresh peripheral blood using Ficoll-Paque density gradient centrifugation. Trizol reagent was used to extract total RNA, and RNA quality was then checked on an Agilent 2100 Bioanalyzer. Sequencing was carried out using blood. The sequence was collected from a man aged 50 to 60 with Graves' ophthalmopathy.

The CDR3 has the sequence CATSEGGSPSSYNEQFF. The nucleotide sequence reads TGTGCCACCAGTGAGGGCGGGAGCCCAAGCTCCTACAATGAGCAGTTCTTC. The chain was built from TRBV24-1 and TRBJ2-1; TRBD2 fits 7 bases in the junction. CDR1 and CDR2, per the germline V gene, are KGHDR and SFDVKD. The CDR3 spans 17 residues, from the cysteine through the phenylalanine. The DNA shown is the 51-base CDR3, in frame from base 1. Germline trimming: 4 bases from V, 0 bases from J; junction bases outside gene matches: 8.